This TCR beta chain was observed in a study of prognosis after radiotherapy for stage I lung cancer. Looking at the study overall: Radiotherapy was followed by distant metastases in four patients, which appeared at a median of roughly seven months; about 14 patients showed no significant progression. Study-wide results and limits: The tumor specificity of expanded TCR clones remained undetermined. Reportedly, metastasis status was linked to differences in TRBV and TRBJ usage frequencies.

Germline CDR1 reads SGHRS; CDR2 reads YFSETQ. This CDR3 has 15 residues. V shed 4 bases and J shed 1 base, with 14 bases lying between them. The table lists this clonotype with many counts. The antigen is not known. Template was genomic DNA; TCR beta CDR3 amplified in two multiplex PCR rounds. Gene-specific TRBV and TRBJ primers were used in PCR round one. Universal primers were used in the second round of PCR. One entry per CDR3 protein results from TCRdb running MiXCR on the multiplex PCR reads. Of about 26,000 distinct CDR3 sequences in the sample, 30% were seen once. The specimen was PBMCs, collected before or after stereotactic body radiation therapy (not recorded which). The receptor was isolated from a donor aged 50 or older with non-small cell lung cancer. This chain joins TRBV5-1 and TRBJ2-5; maybe TRBD1 (6 bases). The CDR3 DNA is TGCGCCAGCAGCGAATCACAGGGTGCCCAAGAGACCCAGTACTTC. It is translated as CASSESQGAQETQYF.